These 19 T cell receptor beta chains were sequenced from one sample in a study of blood T cell repertoires in COVID-19. TCRdb keeps only in-frame clones here, not all; method: immunoSEQ multiplex PCR. This table holds about 340,000 clones, 80% to 90% found once. Sample: peripheral blood. These receptors were taken from a man aged 25-45 years with active or convalescent COVID-19.

The chain combines TRBV9 with TRBJ2-5, with 9 bases aligning to TRBD2. The germline CDR1 and CDR2 sequences are SGDLS and YYNGEE. With V trimmed by 4 bases and J by 5 bases, 15 bases remained unmatched. This CDR3 has 17 residues. Written as DNA, the CDR3 is TGTGCCAGCAGCCCCCGTGGTGAGCGGGGGGCGGGGGAGACCCAGTACTTC. This codes for CASSPRGERGAGETQYF.

The chain uses TRBV4-2 and TRBJ1-4; TRBD1 is a possible D gene (5 bases). From germline, CDR1 is LGHNA and CDR2 YNFKEQ. Trimming took 1 base from V and 8 from J, leaving 11 bases between them. This CDR3 is built from 14 residues. The DNA for the CDR3 is TGTGCCAGCAGCCAAGGGGCAGGGAAAGAAAAACTGTTTTTT. Translating gives CASSQGAGKEKLFF.

The rearrangement links TRBV7-8 to TRBJ2-7, with TRBD2 matching 9 bases. Germline values: CDR1 SGHVS, CDR2 FQNEAQ. The length of the CDR3 is 15 residues. J gave up 3 bases and V 1 base, and 4 bases lay outside the gene matches. The CDR3 region has the DNA TGTGCCAGCAGCTTAGTCCTAGCGGGGAACTACGAGCAGTACTTC. Encoded protein: CASSLVLAGNYEQYF.

The chain combines TRBV5-1 with TRBJ2-7; 10 bases map to TRBD2. J gave up 5 bases and V 4 bases, and 15 bases lay outside the gene matches. Germline CDR1 SGHRS, CDR2 YFSETQ. The CDR3 has 17 amino acids. The CDR3 DNA is TGCGCCAGCAGCACGGAAGTAGCGGGAGGAATAGAACACGAGCAGTACTTC. Translated: CASSTEVAGGIEHEQYF.

The V call is TRBV2, the J call TRBJ2-7; 8 nucleotides line up with TRBD2. The V gene end was trimmed by 6 bases and the J gene end by 3 bases; junction bases not matched to a gene: 7. The CDR3 is 14 amino acids. Germline V gene lookup returns CDR1 SNHLY and CDR2 FYNNEI. CDR3 bases: TGTGCCAGCAGGGATCCGGGGGGGGACTACGAGCAGTACTTC. Its translation: CASRDPGGDYEQYF.

In its sample, this clone was seen a few times. The CDR3 here is CASSLAATRGDQPQHF. DNA of the CDR3: TGTGCCAGCAGCTTGGCGGCCACCCGTGGAGATCAGCCCCAGCATTTT. The chain uses TRBV5-6 and TRBJ1-5; D uncertain. The CDR3 spans 16 residues. V shed 0 bases and J shed 5 bases, with 15 bases lying between them. Per the germline V gene, CDR1 is SGHDT and CDR2 is YYEEEE.

V usage is TRBV28 and J usage is TRBJ2-5; 8 positions match TRBD1. The CDR3 sequence is 15 residues long. J gave up 3 bases and V 5 bases, and 8 bases lay outside the gene matches. Looked up from germline, CDR1 is MDHEN and CDR2 is SYDVKM. The CDR3 DNA sequence: TGTGCCAGCAGTCAGGGCAGGGGGCCAAAAGAGACCCAGTACTTC. Protein product: CASSQGRGPKETQYF.

This clone was counted a single time. This sequence joins TRBV2 and TRBJ1-4; 9 positions agree with TRBD1. Germline V gene data show CDR1 as SNHLY and CDR2 as FYNNEI. The J segment lost 2 bases and the V segment lost 9 bases, leaving 4 bases of the junction unmatched. This CDR3 contains 14 residues. Here the CDR3 DNA reads TGTGCCAGTGCCGGGACAGGGACTAATGAAAAACTGTTTTTT. Protein sequence: CASAGTGTNEKLFF.

The chain couples TRBV7-8 to TRBJ2-5, with 7 positions matching TRBD2. This CDR3 contains 14 residues. The germline V gene encodes CDR1 SGHVS and CDR2 FQNEAQ. J was trimmed by 7 bases and V by 1 base; bases with no gene match: 6. CDR3 sequence: CASSLVGGGWTQYF. For the CDR3, the DNA is TGTGCCAGCAGCTTAGTCGGCGGGGGTTGGACCCAGTACTTC.

Comment on this clone: This sample also contains other DNA sequences that code for the same CDR3. This sequence joins TRBV9 and TRBJ2-1; a weak D match, TRBD2 (6 bases). CDR1 SGDLS and CDR2 YYNGEE come from the germline V gene. The CDR3 has 16 amino acids. The V end was cut by 4 bases, the J end by 0 bases, with 14 bases between. CDR3 residues: CASSKRRESSYNEQFF. In DNA, the CDR3 is TGTGCCAGCAGCAAGCGTCGGGAGAGCTCCTACAATGAGCAGTTCTTC.

This chain joins TRBV7-8 and TRBJ2-1, with 7 bases fitting TRBD2. The trim removed 5 bases at V and 8 bases at J, leaving 12 bases unmatched. CDR3 length: 15 amino acids. From germline, CDR1 is SGHVS and CDR2 FQNEAQ. The CDR3 coding sequence is TGTGCCAGCAGCCTCCCGGCGGGGGTTCAGGATGAGCAGTTCTTC. The encoded protein is CASSLPAGVQDEQFF.

The chain recombines TRBV5-1 with TRBJ2-3; D perhaps matches TRBD2 (5 bases). V lost 3 bases, J lost 2 bases, and 10 bases lay in between. The CDR3 totals 14 residues. Germline V lookup: CDR1 SGHRS, CDR2 YFSETQ. Here the CDR3 reads CASSSREYTDTQYF. The DNA of the CDR3 is TGCGCCAGCAGCTCCCGGGAATACACAGATACGCAGTATTTT.

The chain combines TRBV5-1 with TRBJ2-7, with TRBD1 as a possible D gene (6 bases). The V and J ends lost 4 bases and 5 bases respectively, with 13 bases between them. CDR3 length equals 13 residues. Germline CDR1 reads SGHRS; CDR2 reads YFSETQ. The CDR3 coding sequence is TGCGCCAGCAGCCCCGGGACAATAGACGAGCAGTACTTC. Translation gives CASSPGTIDEQYF.

The chain combines TRBV7-3 with TRBJ2-3; D ambiguous. V lost 1 base and J 6 bases, leaving 14 bases between the germline ends. The CDR3 runs 15 residues. The germline CDR1 and CDR2 sequences are SGHTA and FQGTGA. The DNA of the CDR3 is TGTGCCAGCAGCTTAATCGCTGACGTCGGGGATACGCAGTATTTT. Amino acid sequence: CASSLIADVGDTQYF.

This clone was seen a few times. The V gene is TRBV7-2, the J gene TRBJ2-7, with 8 bases identical to TRBD2. CDR1 and CDR2 from the germline V gene are SGHTA and FQGNSA. The V gene end was trimmed by 4 bases and the J gene end by 6 bases; junction bases not matched to a gene: 5. CDR3 length: 13 amino acids. CDR3 in DNA: TGTGCCAGCAGCTCGACTAGCGCTTCCGAGCAGTACTTC. This codes for CASSSTSASEQYF. Full variable domain (rest looked up from reference TRBV7-2 and TRBJ2-7): GAGVSQSPSNKVTEKGKDVELRCDPISGHTALYWYRQSLGQGLEFLIYFQGNSAPDKSGLPSDRFSAERTGGSVSTLTIQRTQQEDSAVYLCASSSTSASEQYFGPGTRLTVT.

J is TRBJ1-2 and V is TRBV29-1; tentatively, D is TRBD1 (5 bases). The CDR3 consists of 11 residues. The V end lost 7 bases, the J end lost 3 bases, and 9 bases lay between the germline ends. Germline V gene data show CDR1 as SQVTM and CDR2 as ANQGSEA. The CDR3 region is CSAVTDYGYTF. CDR3 in DNA: TGCAGCGCTGTGACAGACTATGGCTACACCTTC.

The V gene is TRBV5-4, the J gene TRBJ2-5; 11 nucleotides line up with TRBD2. V lost 3 bases, J lost 5 bases, and 6 bases stayed unmatched. The CDR3 runs 15 residues. CDR1 is SGHNT and CDR2 is YYREEE in the germline V gene (reference sequence). CDR3 loop: CASSSLAGVRETQYF. As DNA, the CDR3 is TGTGCCAGCAGCTCACTAGCGGGAGTTCGGGAGACCCAGTACTTC. Complete variable domain (other parts from reference TRBV5-4 and TRBJ2-5): ETGVTQSPTHLIKTRGQQVTLRCSSQSGHNTVSWYQQALGQGPQFIFQYYREEENGRGNFPPRFSGLQFPNYSSELNVNALELDDSALYLCASSSLAGVRETQYFGPGTRLLVL.

The chain employs TRBV5-1 and TRBJ1-2; 10 nucleotides align to TRBD1. CDR3 size: 14 residues. Germline CDR1 SGHRS, CDR2 YFSETQ. After removal of 2 bases from V and 4 bases from J, the junction contained 2 bases not matched to a gene. The CDR3 DNA reads TGCGCCAGCAGCTTTGGGGACAGGGGCTATGGCTACACCTTC. This translates into CASSFGDRGYGYTF.

The genes are TRBV6-5 and TRBJ2-7; 9 nucleotides line up with TRBD2. The CDR3 is made up of 14 amino acids. Germline V lookup: CDR1 MNHEY, CDR2 SVGAGI. The J segment lost 2 bases and the V segment lost 8 bases, leaving 7 bases of the junction unmatched. CDR3 in DNA: TGTGCCAGCGGACCTAGCGGGGTTACCTACGAGCAGTACTTC. Translating it yields CASGPSGVTYEQYF.